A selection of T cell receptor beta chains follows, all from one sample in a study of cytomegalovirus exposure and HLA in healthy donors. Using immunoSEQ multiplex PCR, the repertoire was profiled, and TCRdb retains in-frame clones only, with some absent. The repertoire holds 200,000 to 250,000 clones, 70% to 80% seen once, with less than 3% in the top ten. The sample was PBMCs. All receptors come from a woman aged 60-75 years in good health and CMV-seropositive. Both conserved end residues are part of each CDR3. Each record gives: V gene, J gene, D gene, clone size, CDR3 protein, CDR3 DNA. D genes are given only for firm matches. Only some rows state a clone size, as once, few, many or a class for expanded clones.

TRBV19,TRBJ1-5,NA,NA,CASSIGGYSNQPQHF,TGTGCCAGTAGTATAGGAGGGTATAGCAATCAGCCCCAGCATTTT
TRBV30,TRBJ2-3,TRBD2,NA,CAWRALGGNTDTQYF,TGTGCCTGGAGGGCCCTCGGGGGGAACACAGATACGCAGTATTTT
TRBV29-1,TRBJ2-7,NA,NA,CSVGQGLTYEQYF,TGCAGCGTTGGGCAAGGACTGACCTACGAGCAGTACTTC
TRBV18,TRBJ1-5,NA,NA,CASSPQAGEQPQHF,TGTGCCAGCTCACCACAGGCAGGCGAACAGCCCCAGCATTTT
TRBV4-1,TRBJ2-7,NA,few,CASSQDSRLGGREQYF,TGCGCCAGCAGCCAAGATTCCCGACTAGGAGGGCGCGAGCAGTACTTC
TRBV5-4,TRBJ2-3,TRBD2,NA,CASSGGLAGSVDTQYF,TGTGCCAGCAGCGGGGGGCTAGCGGGATCCGTAGATACGCAGTATTTT
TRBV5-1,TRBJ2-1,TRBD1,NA,CASSSGQGAFNEQFF,TGCGCCAGCAGCTCGGGACAGGGGGCGTTCAATGAGCAGTTCTTC
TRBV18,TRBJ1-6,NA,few,CASSPPSRGRNSPLHF,TGTGCCAGCTCACCCCCCTCCAGGGGACGTAATTCACCCCTCCACTTT
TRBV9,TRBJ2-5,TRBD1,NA,CASSEAGQGGQETQYF,TGTGCCAGCAGCGAGGCGGGACAGGGAGGCCAAGAGACCCAGTACTTC
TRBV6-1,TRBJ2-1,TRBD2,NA,CAGGTSGGNEQFF,TGTGCCGGGGGGACTAGCGGGGGCAATGAGCAGTTCTTC
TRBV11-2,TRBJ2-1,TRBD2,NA,CASSFTSGVDNEQFF,TGTGCCAGCAGCTTCACTAGCGGGGTCGACAATGAGCAGTTCTTC
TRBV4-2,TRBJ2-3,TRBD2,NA,CASSISGGGLSTDTQYF,TGTGCCAGCAGCATAAGCGGGGGGGGCCTGAGCACAGATACGCAGTATTTT
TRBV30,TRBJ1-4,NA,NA,CAWSPRLPTGLNEKLFF,TGTGCCTGGAGCCCTCGGCTCCCGACAGGCCTTAATGAAAAACTGTTTTTT
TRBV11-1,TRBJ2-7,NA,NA,CASSLGGRLTYEQYF,TGTGCCAGCAGCTTAGGGGGCAGACTTACATACGAGCAGTACTTC
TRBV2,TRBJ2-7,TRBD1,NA,CASKKRQGPYEQYF,TGTGCCAGCAAGAAAAGACAGGGGCCCTACGAGCAGTACTTC
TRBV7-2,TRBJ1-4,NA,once,CASSLKRATNEKLFF,TGTGCCAGCAGCCTTAAACGGGCAACTAATGAAAAACTGTTTTTT
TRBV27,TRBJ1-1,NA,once,CASSFQRRVTEAFF,TGTGCCAGCAGTTTCCAACGGAGGGTCACTGAAGCTTTCTTT
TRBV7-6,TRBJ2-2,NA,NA,CASSLDSAGELFF,TGTGCCAGCAGCTTAGATTCCGCCGGGGAGCTGTTTTTT
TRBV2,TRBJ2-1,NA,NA,CASQRGTSSYNEQFF,TGTGCCAGCCAGAGAGGAACGAGCTCCTACAATGAGCAGTTCTTC
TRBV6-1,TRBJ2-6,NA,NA,CASSEVWGAGANVLTF,TGTGCCAGCAGTGAAGTTTGGGGGGCTGGGGCCAACGTCCTGACTTTC
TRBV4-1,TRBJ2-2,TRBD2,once,CASSQATSGRRNGELFF,TGCGCCAGCAGCCAAGCTACTAGCGGGAGAAGAAACGGGGAGCTGTTTTTT
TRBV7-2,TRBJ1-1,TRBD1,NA,CASSSPGQGHMNTEAFF,TGTGCCAGCAGCTCACCGGGACAGGGGCACATGAACACTGAAGCTTTCTTT
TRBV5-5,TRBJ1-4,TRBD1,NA,CASSLRDRSAEKLFF,TGTGCCAGCAGCTTGAGGGACAGGTCGGCGGAAAAACTGTTTTTT
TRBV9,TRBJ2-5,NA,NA,CASSVEVEQETQYF,TGTGCCAGCAGCGTAGAAGTCGAGCAAGAGACCCAGTACTTC
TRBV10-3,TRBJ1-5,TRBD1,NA,CAISESSNRGHQPQHF,TGTGCCATCAGTGAGTCGAGTAACAGGGGGCATCAGCCCCAGCATTTT
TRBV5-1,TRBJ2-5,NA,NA,CASSFQGAETQYF,TGCGCCAGCAGCTTCCAAGGGGCAGAGACCCAGTACTTC
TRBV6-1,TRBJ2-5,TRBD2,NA,CASSEQSGEETQYF,TGTGCCAGCAGTGAACAAAGCGGGGAAGAGACCCAGTACTTC
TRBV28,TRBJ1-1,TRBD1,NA,CASSLKQGAREAFF,TGTGCCAGCAGTTTGAAGCAGGGGGCGCGTGAAGCTTTCTTT
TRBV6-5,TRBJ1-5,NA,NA,CASSFRGNQPQHF,TGTGCCAGCAGTTTCAGGGGCAATCAGCCCCAGCATTTT
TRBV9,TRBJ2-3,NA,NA,CASSVGGGPTDTQYF,TGTGCCAGCAGCGTAGGTGGGGGCCCCACAGATACGCAGTATTTT
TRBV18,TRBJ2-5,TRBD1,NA,CASSPDRVQEAQYF,TGTGCCAGCTCACCAGACAGGGTCCAAGAGGCCCAGTACTTC
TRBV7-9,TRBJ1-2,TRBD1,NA,CSSSLAGGQGSGYTF,TGTTCCAGCAGCTTAGCTGGGGGACAGGGATCTGGCTACACCTTC
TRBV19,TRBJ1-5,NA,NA,CASRRTVDSNQPQHF,TGTGCCAGTAGGAGGACAGTAGATAGCAATCAGCCCCAGCATTTT
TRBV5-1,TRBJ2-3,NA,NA,CASSSAGLESVTDTQYF,TGCGCCAGCAGCTCAGCGGGCCTGGAATCCGTCACAGATACGCAGTATTTT
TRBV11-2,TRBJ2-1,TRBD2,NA,CASSLYSLGPSGRANEQFF,TGTGCCAGCAGCTTGTACAGCCTCGGGCCCAGCGGGAGGGCAAATGAGCAGTTCTTC
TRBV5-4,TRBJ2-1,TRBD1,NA,CASSQGAHEQFF,TGTGCCAGCAGCCAGGGGGCTCATGAGCAGTTCTTC
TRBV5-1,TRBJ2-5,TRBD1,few,CASSESGTGLKTQYF,TGCGCCAGCAGTGAATCCGGGACAGGGCTGAAGACCCAGTACTTC